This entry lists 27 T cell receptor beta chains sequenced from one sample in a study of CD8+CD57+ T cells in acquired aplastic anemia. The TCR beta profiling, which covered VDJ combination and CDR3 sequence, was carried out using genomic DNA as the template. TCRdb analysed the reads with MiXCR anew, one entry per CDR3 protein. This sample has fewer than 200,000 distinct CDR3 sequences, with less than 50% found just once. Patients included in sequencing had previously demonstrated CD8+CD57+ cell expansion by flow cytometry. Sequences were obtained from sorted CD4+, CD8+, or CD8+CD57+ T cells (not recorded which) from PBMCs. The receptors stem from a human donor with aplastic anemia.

The CDR3 here is CSVAPLADHYEQYF. The CDR3 coding sequence is TGCAGCGTTGCCCCCCTAGCGGACCACTACGAGCAGTACTTC. This chain links TRBV29-1 with TRBJ2-7, with 7 nucleotides matching TRBD2. Germline V lookup: CDR1 SQVTM, CDR2 ANQGSEA. Trimming at V came to 4 bases and at J to 3 bases, leaving 9 bases not matched to a gene. The CDR3 consists of 14 residues.

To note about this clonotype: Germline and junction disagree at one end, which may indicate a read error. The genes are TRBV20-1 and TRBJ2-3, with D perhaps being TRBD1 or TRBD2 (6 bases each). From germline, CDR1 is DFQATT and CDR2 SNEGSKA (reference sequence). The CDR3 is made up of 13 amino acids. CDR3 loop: CSARAGGTDTQCF. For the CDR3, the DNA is TGCAGTGCTAGAGCCGGGGGCACAGATACGCAGTGTTTT.

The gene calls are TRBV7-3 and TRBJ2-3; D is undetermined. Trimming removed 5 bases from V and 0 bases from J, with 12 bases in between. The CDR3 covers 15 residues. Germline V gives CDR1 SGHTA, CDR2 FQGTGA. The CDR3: CASSLQAVSTDTQYF. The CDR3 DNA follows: TGTGCCAGCAGCCTCCAGGCTGTGAGCACAGATACGCAGTATTTT. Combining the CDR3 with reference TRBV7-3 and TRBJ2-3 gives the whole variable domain GAGVSQTPSNKVTEKGKYVELRCDPISGHTALYWYRQSLGQGPEFLIYFQGTGAADDSGLPNDRFFAVRPEGSVSTLKIQRTERGDSAVYLCASSLQAVSTDTQYFGPGTRLTVL.

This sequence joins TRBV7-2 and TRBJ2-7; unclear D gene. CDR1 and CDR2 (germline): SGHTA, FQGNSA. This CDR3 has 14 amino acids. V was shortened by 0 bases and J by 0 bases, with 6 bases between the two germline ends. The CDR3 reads CASSLAHSSYEQYF. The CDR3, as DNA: TGTGCCAGCAGCTTAGCCCACAGCTCCTACGAGCAGTACTTC.

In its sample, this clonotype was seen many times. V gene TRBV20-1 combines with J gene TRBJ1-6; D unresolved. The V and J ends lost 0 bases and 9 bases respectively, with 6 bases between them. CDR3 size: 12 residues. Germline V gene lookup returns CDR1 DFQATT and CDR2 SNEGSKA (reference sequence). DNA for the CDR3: TGCAGTGCTAGAGAGGGTGGTTCACCCCTCCACTTT. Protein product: CSAREGGSPLHF.

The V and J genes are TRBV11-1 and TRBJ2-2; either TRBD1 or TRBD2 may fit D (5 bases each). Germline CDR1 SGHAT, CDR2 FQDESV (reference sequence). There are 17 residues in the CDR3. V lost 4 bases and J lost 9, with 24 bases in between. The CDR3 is CASSSDAGGRQGRELFF. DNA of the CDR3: TGTGCCAGCAGCTCTGACGCTGGGGGTCGTCAAGGCAGGGAGCTGTTTTTT.

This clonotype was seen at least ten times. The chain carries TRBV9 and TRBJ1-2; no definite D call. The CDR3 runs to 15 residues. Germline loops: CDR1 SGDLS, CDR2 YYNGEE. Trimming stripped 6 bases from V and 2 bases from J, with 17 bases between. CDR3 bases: TGTGCCAGCACCTCGGAGAGGGTAGGGAACTATGGCTACACCTTC. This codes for CASTSERVGNYGYTF.

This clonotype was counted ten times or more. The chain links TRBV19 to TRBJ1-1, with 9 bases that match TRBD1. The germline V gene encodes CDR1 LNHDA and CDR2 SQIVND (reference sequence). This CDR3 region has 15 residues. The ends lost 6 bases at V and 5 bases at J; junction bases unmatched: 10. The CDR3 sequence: CASRGQGRISTEAFF. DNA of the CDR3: TGTGCCAGTAGGGGACAGGGACGTATAAGTACTGAAGCTTTCTTT.

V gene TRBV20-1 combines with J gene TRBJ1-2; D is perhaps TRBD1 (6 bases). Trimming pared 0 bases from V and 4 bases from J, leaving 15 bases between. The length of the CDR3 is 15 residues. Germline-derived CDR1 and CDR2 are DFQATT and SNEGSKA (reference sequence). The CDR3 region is CSARDQGRGFYGYTF. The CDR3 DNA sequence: TGCAGTGCTAGAGATCAAGGCAGGGGTTTCTATGGCTACACCTTC.

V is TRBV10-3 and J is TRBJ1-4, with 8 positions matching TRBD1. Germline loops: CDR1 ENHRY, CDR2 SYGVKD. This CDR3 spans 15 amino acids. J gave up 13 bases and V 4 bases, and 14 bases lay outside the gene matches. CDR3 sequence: CAISGTGTGNGRLFF. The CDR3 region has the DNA TGTGCCATCAGTGGGACCGGGACAGGAAATGGAAGACTGTTTTTT.

CDR3 loop: CATSDGGFGTQYF. The CDR3, as DNA: TGTGCCACCAGTGATGGGGGTTTCGGGACCCAGTACTTC. This rearrangement joins TRBV24-1 to TRBJ2-5; TRBD1 or TRBD2 may be the D gene (5 bases each). Trimming cost V 3 bases and J 7 bases, with 11 bases left between them. The CDR3 length is 13 residues. CDR1 and CDR2 from the germline V gene are KGHDR and SFDVKD.

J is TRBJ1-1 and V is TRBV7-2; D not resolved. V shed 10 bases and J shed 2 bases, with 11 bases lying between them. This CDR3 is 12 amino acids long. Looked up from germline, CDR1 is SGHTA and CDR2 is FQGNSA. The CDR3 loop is CATQLSNTEAFF. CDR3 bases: TGTGCCACTCAATTAAGTAACACTGAAGCTTTCTTT.

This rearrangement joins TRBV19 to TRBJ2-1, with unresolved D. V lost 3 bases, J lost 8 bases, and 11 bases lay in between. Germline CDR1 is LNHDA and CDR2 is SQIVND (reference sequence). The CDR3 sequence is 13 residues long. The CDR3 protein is CASSISRRDEQFF. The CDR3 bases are TGTGCCAGTAGTATCTCTCGGCGAGATGAGCAGTTCTTC. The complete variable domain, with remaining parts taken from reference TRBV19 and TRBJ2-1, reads DGGITQSPKYLFRKEGQNVTLSCEQNLNHDAMYWYRQDPGQGLRLIYYSQIVNDFQKGDIAEGYSVSREKKESFPLTVTSAQKNPTAFYLCASSISRRDEQFFGPGTRLTVL.

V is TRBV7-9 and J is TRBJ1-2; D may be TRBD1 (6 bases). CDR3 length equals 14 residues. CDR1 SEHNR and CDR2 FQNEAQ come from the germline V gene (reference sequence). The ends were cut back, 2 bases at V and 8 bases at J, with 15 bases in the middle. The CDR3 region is CASSLSGGPEGYTF. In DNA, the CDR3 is TGTGCCAGCAGCTTATCTGGGGGCCCGGAGGGCTACACCTTC.

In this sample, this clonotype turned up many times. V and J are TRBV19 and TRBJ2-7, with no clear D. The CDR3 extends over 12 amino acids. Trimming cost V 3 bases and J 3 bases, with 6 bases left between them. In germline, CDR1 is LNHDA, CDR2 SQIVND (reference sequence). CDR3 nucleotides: TGTGCCAGTAGTATCCCGGGCTACGAGCAGTACTTC. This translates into CASSIPGYEQYF. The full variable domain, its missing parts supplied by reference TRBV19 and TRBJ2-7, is DGGITQSPKYLFRKEGQNVTLSCEQNLNHDAMYWYRQDPGQGLRLIYYSQIVNDFQKGDIAEGYSVSREKKESFPLTVTSAQKNPTAFYLCASSIPGYEQYFGPGTRLTVT.

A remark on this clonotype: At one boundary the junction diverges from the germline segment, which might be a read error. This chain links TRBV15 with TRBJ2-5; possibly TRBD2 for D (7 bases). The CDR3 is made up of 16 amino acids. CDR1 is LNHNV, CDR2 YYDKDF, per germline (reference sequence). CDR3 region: CASSREDRGGPETQYF. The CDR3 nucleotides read TGTGCCTCCAGCAGAGAGGATAGGGGGGGTCCAGAGACCCAGTACTTC. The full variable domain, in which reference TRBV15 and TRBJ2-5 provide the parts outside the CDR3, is DAMVIQNPRYQVTQFGKPVTLSCSQTLNHNVMYWYQQKSSQAPKLLFHYYDKDFNNEADTPDNFQSRRPNTSFCFLDIRSPGLGDTAMYLCASSREDRGGPETQYFGPGTRLLVL.

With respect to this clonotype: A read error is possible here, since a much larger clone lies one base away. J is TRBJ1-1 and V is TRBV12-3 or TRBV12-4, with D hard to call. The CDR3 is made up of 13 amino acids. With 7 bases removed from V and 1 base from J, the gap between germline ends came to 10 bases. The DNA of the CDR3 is TGTGCCAGCACCCCGGCGGGGAACACTGAAGCTTTCTTT. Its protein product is CASTPAGNTEAFF.

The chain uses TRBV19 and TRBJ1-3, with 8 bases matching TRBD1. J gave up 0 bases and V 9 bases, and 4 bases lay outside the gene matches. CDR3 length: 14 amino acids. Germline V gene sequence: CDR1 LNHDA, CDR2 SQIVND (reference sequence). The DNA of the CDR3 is TGTGCCAGCGGGGACAGGAACTCTGGAAACACCATATATTTT. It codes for CASGDRNSGNTIYF.

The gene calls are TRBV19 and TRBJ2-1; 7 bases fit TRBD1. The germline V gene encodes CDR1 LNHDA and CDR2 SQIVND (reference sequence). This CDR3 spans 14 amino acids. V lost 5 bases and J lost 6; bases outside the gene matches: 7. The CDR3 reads CASSVGQTFNEQFF. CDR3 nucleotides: TGTGCCAGTAGTGTGGGACAGACCTTCAATGAGCAGTTCTTC.

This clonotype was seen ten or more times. The chain's CDR3 is CATSDSRQGFFNEQFF. CDR3 sequence (DNA): TGTGCCACCAGTGATTCGCGGCAGGGGTTTTTCAATGAGCAGTTCTTC. The chain combines TRBV24-1 with TRBJ2-1; D might be TRBD1 (6 bases). V lost 2 bases to trimming and J lost 6 bases, with 16 bases between them. This CDR3 has 16 residues. CDR1 and CDR2 from the germline V gene are KGHDR and SFDVKD.

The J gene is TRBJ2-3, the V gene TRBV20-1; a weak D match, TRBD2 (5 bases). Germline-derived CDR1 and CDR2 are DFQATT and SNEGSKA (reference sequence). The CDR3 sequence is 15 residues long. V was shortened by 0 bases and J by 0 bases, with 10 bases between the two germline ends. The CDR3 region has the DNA TGCAGTGCTAGAGATCTAACGGGGAGCACAGATACGCAGTATTTT. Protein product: CSARDLTGSTDTQYF.

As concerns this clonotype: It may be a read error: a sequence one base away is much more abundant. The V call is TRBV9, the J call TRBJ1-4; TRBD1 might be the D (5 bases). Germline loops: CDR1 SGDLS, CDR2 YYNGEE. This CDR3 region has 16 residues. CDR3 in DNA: TGTGCCGGCAGCGTAGGGGCAGTATTAACTAATGAAAAACTGTTTTTT. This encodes CAGSVGAVLTNEKLFF.

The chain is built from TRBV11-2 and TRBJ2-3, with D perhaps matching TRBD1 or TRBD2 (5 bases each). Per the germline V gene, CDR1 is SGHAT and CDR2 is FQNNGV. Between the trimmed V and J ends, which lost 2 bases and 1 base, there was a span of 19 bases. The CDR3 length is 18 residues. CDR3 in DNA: TGTGCCAGCAGCTTACCAAGGTCCGGGGCGGCACGCACAGATACGCAGTATTTT. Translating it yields CASSLPRSGAARTDTQYF.

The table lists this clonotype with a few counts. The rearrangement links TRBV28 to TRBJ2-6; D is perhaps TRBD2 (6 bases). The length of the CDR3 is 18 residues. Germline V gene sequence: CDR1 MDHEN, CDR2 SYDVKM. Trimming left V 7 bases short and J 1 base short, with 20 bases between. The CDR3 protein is CASTLGRLRKSGANVLTF. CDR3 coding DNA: TGTGCCAGCACTCTAGGGAGGTTGCGGAAGTCTGGGGCCAACGTCCTGACTTTC.

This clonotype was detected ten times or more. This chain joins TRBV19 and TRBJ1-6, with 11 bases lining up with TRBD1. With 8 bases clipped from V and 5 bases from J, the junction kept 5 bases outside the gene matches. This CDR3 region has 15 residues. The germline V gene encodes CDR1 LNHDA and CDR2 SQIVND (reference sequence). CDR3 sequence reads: CASRRDRGNNSPLHF. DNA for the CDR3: TGTGCCAGTCGAAGGGACAGGGGGAATAATTCACCCCTCCACTTT. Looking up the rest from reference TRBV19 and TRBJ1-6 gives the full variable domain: DGGITQSPKYLFRKEGQNVTLSCEQNLNHDAMYWYRQDPGQGLRLIYYSQIVNDFQKGDIAEGYSVSREKKESFPLTVTSAQKNPTAFYLCASRRDRGNNSPLHFGNGTRLTVT.

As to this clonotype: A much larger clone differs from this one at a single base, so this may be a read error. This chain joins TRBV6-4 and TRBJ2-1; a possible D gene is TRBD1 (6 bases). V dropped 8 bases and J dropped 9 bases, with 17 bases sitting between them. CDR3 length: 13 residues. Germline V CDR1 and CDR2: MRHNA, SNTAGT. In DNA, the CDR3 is TGTGCCAGCGGCCGGGCTGGGGGCACTGAGCAGTTCTTC. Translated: CASGRAGGTEQFF.

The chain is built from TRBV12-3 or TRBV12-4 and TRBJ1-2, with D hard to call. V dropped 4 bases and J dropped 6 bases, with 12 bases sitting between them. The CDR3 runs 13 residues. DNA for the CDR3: TGTGCCAGCAGTTGGGAGTTAAGCCATGGCTACACCTTC. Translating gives CASSWELSHGYTF.